The T cell receptor beta chain under discussion was sequenced for a study of blood T cell repertoires in COVID-19 (dated by TCRdb to the early 2020s). With respect to the entire study: The collaborator samples originated in the United States, Italy and Spain and spanned the acute and convalescent phases of COVID-19. The material from the prospective study consisted of cDNA or gDNA derived from T cells, B-cell-depleted T cells, or PBMCs. Deeply sampled blood TCRbeta repertoires from subjects exposed to, actively infected with, or recovered from COVID-19 were included in the dataset. The repertoires were released in a freely available public database meant as a resource for research on the immune response to SARS-CoV-2. Samples were obtained from the ongoing ImmuneRACE study (first 160 participants) and from some 1,200 subjects provided by 6 global collaborators. A de-identified subject ID, COVID-19 status, age in years and sex were almost always included in the sample metadata. HLA class I and class II types, where available, came from metadata supplied by the sample provider rather than from assay-based typing.

TCRbeta CDR3 regions were amplified from genomic DNA by means of the immunoSEQ Assay, a bias-controlled multiplex PCR. In the source study's methods: The number of nucleated cells in each sample was estimated from the amplification of reference gene primers within the assay. To quantify the absolute abundance of each unique TCRbeta CDR3 rearrangement, sequence reads were collapsed and filtered. For each sample, productive Simpson clonality was calculated by taking the square root of Simpson's diversity index across productive rearrangements. Here the immuneACCESS table is served through TCRdb, limited to in-frame sequences with V and J called. Missing clones are a known gap in these copies; in checked studies unresolved V genes cover under half, and the rest lacks a known reason. Clone size and V and J calls were adopted from that table, with D and trimming inferred from the DNA. This sample is represented by approximately 100,000 clones; 85% to 90% of them were singletons. Of the sample, 32% is held by the ten largest clones.

The collaborating institutions used their own protocols to collect whole blood in K2EDTA tubes. For TCRbeta analysis, collaborators shipped samples in one of three forms: frozen whole blood, isolated PBMCs, or DNA extracted from either of those sample types. The CDR3 contains 16 residues, cysteine and phenylalanine counted. Just the 48-base CDR3 DNA is kept, in frame starting at base 1. From V the trimming removes 6 bases and from J it removes 3 bases, while the gene matches leave 11 bases of the junction unaccounted for. CDR1 and CDR2, looked up from the germline V gene, are MRHNA and SNTAGT. Of note for this clone: What antigen it recognizes has not been identified. Base qualities are missing; no much larger clone stands one base away.

Points the paper makes about the study in general: Clinical and demographic metadata were provided uncurated, with the amount varying by source and participant.

The rearranged chain carries TRBV6-4 and TRBJ1-2, and 9 junctional nucleotides match TRBD1. Sequencing was done on a sample of peripheral blood. The TCR originated in a woman of 80 years or more with acute or convalescent COVID-19. The DNA reads TGTGCCAGCAGACCTGGACAGGGGTTTCCGCACTATGGCTACACCTTC. The translation is CASRPGQGFPHYGYTF.